The sequence of this T cell receptor (beta chain) was determined in a study of blood T cell repertoires in COVID-19 (dated by TCRdb to about 2020). At the level of the whole study: Samples from collaborators originated in the United States, Italy and Spain and spanned both the acute and convalescent phases of COVID-19. HLA class I and class II types, where available, came from metadata supplied by the sample provider rather than from assay-based typing. Samples came from the ongoing ImmuneRACE study (first 160 participants) plus 1,254 subjects from 6 global collaborators. A freely available public database, intended as a resource for researchers studying the immune response to SARS-CoV-2, is where the repertoires were released. The prospective study material was composed of cDNA or gDNA derived from T cells, B-cell-depleted T cells, or PBMCs. Sample metadata almost always included a de-identified subject ID, COVID-19 status, age in years and sex. Subjects who had been exposed to COVID-19, were actively infected with it, or had recovered from it provided the deeply sampled blood TCRbeta repertoires that made up the dataset. Results and caveats for the whole study, not just this receptor: How much clinical and demographic metadata was included differed by source and by participant, and the metadata was provided uncurated.

CDR1 and CDR2 were assigned from the germline V gene (reference sequence) as LNHDA and SQIVND. Including the terminal cysteine and phenylalanine, the CDR3 comprises 15 residues. The kept DNA is CDR3 alone, 45 bases in frame from the first base. V is trimmed back by 6 bases and J by 4 bases, and the junction contains 3 bases that no gene match accounts for. A note on this clone: Its target antigen remains unknown. Base quality data are lacking; no much larger clone is found one base away.

TCRbeta CDR3 regions were amplified from genomic DNA by means of the immunoSEQ Assay, a bias-controlled multiplex PCR. The source study handled its data this way. The number of nucleated cells in each sample was estimated by amplification of reference gene primers within the assay. To quantify the absolute abundance of each unique TCRbeta CDR3 rearrangement, sequence reads were collapsed and filtered. For each sample, productive Simpson clonality was calculated as the square root of Simpson's diversity index across productive rearrangements. What TCRdb holds here is the immuneACCESS table cut down to in-frame rearrangements. Part of the clones is not present; checked against another copy, under half of the missing clones reflect an unresolved V gene, and the others are unexplained. The V and J calls and the clone size are those of that table, but D and trimming were determined from the DNA. The sample table shows over 130,000 clones, and 82% are seen once. The ten top clones hold less than 5% of the sample.

Each collaborating institution followed its own protocols to collect whole blood in K2EDTA tubes. For TCRbeta analysis, collaborator samples were shipped as frozen whole blood, as isolated PBMCs, or as DNA extracted from either sample type. The TCR was taken from a woman over 75 with acute or convalescent COVID-19. Material: peripheral blood. The chain joins TRBV19 to TRBJ1-6, and TRBD1 aligns with 10 junction nucleotides. The sequenced DNA: TGTGCCAGTAGAGGGACAGGGGTTTATAATTCACCCCTCCACTTT. Translated, it reads CASRGTGVYNSPLHF. The full variable domain, completed from the reference TRBV19 and TRBJ1-6 proteins outside the CDR3, reads DGGITQSPKYLFRKEGQNVTLSCEQNLNHDAMYWYRQDPGQGLRLIYYSQIVNDFQKGDIAEGYSVSREKKESFPLTVTSAQKNPTAFYLCASRGTGVYNSPLHFGNGTRLTVT.